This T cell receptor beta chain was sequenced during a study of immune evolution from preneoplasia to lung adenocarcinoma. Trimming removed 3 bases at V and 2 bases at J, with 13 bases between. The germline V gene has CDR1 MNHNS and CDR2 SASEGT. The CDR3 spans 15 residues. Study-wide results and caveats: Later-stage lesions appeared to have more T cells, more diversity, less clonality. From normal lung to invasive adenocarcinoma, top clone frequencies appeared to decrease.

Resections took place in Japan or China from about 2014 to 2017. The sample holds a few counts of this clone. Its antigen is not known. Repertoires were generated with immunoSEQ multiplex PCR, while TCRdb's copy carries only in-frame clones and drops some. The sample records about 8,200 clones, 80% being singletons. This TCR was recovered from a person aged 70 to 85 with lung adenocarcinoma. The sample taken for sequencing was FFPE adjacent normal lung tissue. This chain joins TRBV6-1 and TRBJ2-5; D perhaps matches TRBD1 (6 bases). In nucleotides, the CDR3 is TGTGCCAGCAGTGAGATGGCAGGGGCGCAAGAGACCCAGTACTTC. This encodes CASSEMAGAQETQYF.